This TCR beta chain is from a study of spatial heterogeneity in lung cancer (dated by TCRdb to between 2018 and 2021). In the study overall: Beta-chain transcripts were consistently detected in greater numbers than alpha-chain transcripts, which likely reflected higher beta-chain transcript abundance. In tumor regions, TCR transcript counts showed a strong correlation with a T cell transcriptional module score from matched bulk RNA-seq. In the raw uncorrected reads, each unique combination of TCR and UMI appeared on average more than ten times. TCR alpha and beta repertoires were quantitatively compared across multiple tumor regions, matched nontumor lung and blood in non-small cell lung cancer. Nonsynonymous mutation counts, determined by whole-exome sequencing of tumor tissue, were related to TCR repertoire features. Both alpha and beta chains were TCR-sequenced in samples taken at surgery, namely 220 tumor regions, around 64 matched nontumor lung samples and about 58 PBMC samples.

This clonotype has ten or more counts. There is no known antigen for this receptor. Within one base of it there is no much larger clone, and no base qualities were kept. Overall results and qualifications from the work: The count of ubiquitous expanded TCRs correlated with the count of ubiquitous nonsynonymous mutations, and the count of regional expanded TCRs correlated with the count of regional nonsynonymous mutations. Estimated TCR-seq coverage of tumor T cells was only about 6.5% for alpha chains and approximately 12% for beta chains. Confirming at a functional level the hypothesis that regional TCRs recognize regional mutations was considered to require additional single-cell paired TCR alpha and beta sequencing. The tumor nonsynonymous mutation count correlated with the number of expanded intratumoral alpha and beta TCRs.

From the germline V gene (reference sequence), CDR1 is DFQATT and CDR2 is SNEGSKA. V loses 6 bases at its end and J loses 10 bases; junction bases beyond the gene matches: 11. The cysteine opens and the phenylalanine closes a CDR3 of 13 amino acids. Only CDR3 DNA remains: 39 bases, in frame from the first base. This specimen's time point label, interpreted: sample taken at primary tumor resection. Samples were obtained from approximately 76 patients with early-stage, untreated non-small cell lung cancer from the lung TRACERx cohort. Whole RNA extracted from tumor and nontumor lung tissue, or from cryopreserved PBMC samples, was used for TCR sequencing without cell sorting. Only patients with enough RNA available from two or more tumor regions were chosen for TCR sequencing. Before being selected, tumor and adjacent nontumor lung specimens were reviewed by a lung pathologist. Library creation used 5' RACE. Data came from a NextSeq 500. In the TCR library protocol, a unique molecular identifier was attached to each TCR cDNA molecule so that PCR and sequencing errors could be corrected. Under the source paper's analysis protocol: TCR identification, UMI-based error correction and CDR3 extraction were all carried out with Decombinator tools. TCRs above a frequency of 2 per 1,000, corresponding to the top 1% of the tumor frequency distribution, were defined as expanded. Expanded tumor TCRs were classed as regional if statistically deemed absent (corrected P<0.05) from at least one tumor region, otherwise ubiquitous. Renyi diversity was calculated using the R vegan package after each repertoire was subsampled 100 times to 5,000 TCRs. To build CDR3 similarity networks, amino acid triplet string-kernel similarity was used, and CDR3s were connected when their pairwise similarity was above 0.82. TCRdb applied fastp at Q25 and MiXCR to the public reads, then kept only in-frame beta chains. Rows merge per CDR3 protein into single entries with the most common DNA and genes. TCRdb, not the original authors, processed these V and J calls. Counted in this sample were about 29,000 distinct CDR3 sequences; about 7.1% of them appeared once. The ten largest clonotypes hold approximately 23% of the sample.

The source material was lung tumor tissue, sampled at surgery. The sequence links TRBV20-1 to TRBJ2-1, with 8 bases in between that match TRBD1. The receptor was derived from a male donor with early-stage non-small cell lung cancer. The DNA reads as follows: TGCAGTGCCTTTGGACAGGGTGGTCGGGAGCAGTTCTTC. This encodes CSAFGQGGREQFF.